The 22 T cell receptor beta chains given below trace back to one sample, sequenced in a study of blood T cells in healthy people across ages. Combining a sample-barcoded 5' primer with a J-beta primer mix, a second PCR ran for roughly 7 to 12 cycles. Using its own MiXCR run on the 5' RACE reads, TCRdb lists one record per CDR3 protein. Among 550,000 to 750,000 distinct CDR3 sequences, around 21% were seen once, and the ten largest hold under 4%. The sequenced sample was blood. These receptors came from a man in his 70s in good health.

This chain connects TRBV7-2 to TRBJ2-3, with TRBD2 matching over 7 bases. J was trimmed by 6 bases and V by 2 bases; bases with no gene match: 8. Germline CDR1 SGHTA, CDR2 FQGNSA. The CDR3 runs 15 residues. The CDR3 is CASSLLAGAGDTQYF. DNA for the CDR3: TGTGCCAGCAGCTTACTCGCGGGAGCGGGGGATACGCAGTATTTT.

The chain joins TRBV4-3 to TRBJ2-5, with 7 bases lining up with TRBD1. Germline trimming cut 1 base from V and 11 bases from J; bases unmatched to any gene: 7. In germline, CDR1 is LGHNA, CDR2 YSLEER. The CDR3 contains 13 residues. CDR3 sequence (DNA): TGCGCCAGCAGCCAAGTAAGAGGGACAGAGCAGTACTTC. This translates into CASSQVRGTEQYF.

The genes are TRBV10-3 and TRBJ2-7, with D possibly being TRBD1 (5 bases). In germline, CDR1 is ENHRY, CDR2 SYGVKD. Trimming took 4 bases from V and 6 from J, leaving 10 bases between them. The length of the CDR3 is 12 residues. In nucleotides, the CDR3 is TGTGCCATCAGTGGAGTAGGGGTCGAGCAGTACTTC. Translated: CAISGVGVEQYF.

The chain uses TRBV20-1 and TRBJ2-5; TRBD1 aligns across 7 bases. This CDR3 contains 11 residues. Germline CDR1 reads DFQATT; CDR2 reads SNEGSKA (reference sequence). CDR3 sequence reads: CRAADRETQYF. Written as DNA, the CDR3 is TGCAGAGCCGCGGACAGGGAGACCCAGTACTTC.

This clonotype was observed a handful of times. V is TRBV10-3 and J is TRBJ2-6, with D hard to call. Germline lookup yields CDR1 ENHRY and CDR2 SYGVKD. CDR3 length equals 15 residues. The V gene lost 5 bases and the J gene lost 0 bases, with 8 bases spanning the gap. CDR3: CAISTQNSGANVLTF. The CDR3 bases are TGTGCCATCAGTACTCAGAACTCTGGGGCCAACGTCCTGACTTTC.

About this clonotype: One end of the junction varies from germline; a read error may be responsible. V is TRBV11-2 and J is TRBJ2-4; perhaps TRBD2 as D (6 bases). CDR1 is SGHAT, CDR2 FQNNGV, per germline. The CDR3 has 11 amino acids. The CDR3 sequence: CASNNGGGKDF. The CDR3 DNA sequence: TGTGCCAGCAACAACGGAGGCGGGAAAGACTTC. Variable domain in full (rest from reference TRBV11-2 and TRBJ2-4): EAGVAQSPRYKIIEKRQSVAFWCNPISGHATLYWYQQILGQGPKLLIQFQNNGVVDDSQLPKDRFSAERLKGVDSTLKIQPAKLEDSAVYLCASNNGGGKDFGAGTRLSVL.

The V and J genes are TRBV5-1 and TRBJ2-4; the D gene is possibly TRBD1 (6 bases). The germline CDR1 and CDR2 sequences are SGHRS and YFSETQ. V lost 4 bases and J lost 4, with 15 bases in between. The CDR3 has 15 amino acids. The CDR3: CASSPGLGQKNIQYF. Written as DNA, the CDR3 is TGCGCCAGCAGCCCGGGCCTCGGACAGAAAAACATTCAGTACTTC.

This clonotype occurred many times. The genes are TRBV25-1 and TRBJ2-5; a possible D gene is TRBD2 (5 bases). There are 11 residues in the CDR3. V was trimmed by 10 bases and J by 5 bases, leaving 11 bases between them. Per germline, CDR1 MGHDK and CDR2 SYGVNS. CDR3: CATAPGETQYF. Written as DNA, the CDR3 is TGTGCCACCGCGCCGGGGGAGACCCAGTACTTC.

This clonotype was detected many times. The rearrangement uses TRBV3-1 and TRBJ2-2; D possibly corresponds to TRBD1 (5 bases). The germline CDR1 and CDR2 sequences are LGHDT and YNNKEL (reference sequence). V lost 2 bases to trimming and J lost 2 bases, with 6 bases between them. The CDR3 is made up of 14 amino acids. DNA for the CDR3: TGTGCCAGCAGCCAAACAGGAAACACCGGGGAGCTGTTTTTT. Protein product: CASSQTGNTGELFF. The complete variable domain, with remaining parts taken from reference TRBV3-1 and TRBJ2-2, reads DTAVSQTPKYLVTQMGNDKSIKCEQNLGHDTMYWYKQDSKKFLKIMFSYNNKELIINETVPNRFSPKSPDKAHLNLHINSLELGDSAVYFCASSQTGNTGELFFGEGSRLTVL.

This chain uses TRBV6-5 with TRBJ2-7, with D unresolved. The CDR3 covers 12 residues. CDR1 is MNHEY and CDR2 is SVGAGI in the germline V gene. V lost 2 bases and J 6 bases, leaving 8 bases between the germline ends. CDR3 sequence: CASSYLKGEQYF. In DNA form, the CDR3 reads TGTGCCAGCAGTTACCTTAAGGGCGAGCAGTACTTC.

The chain uses TRBV4-3 and TRBJ1-4, with D possibly being TRBD1 (5 bases). V was trimmed by 0 bases and J by 7 bases, leaving 15 bases between them. The CDR3 loop spans 16 amino acids. CDR1 is LGHNA, CDR2 YSLEER, per germline. The CDR3 is CASSQDLGQGGEKLFF. The CDR3 DNA is TGCGCCAGCAGCCAAGATTTAGGGCAGGGCGGTGAAAAACTGTTTTTT.

This clonotype was seen a few times. A clone one base away is much larger, so this may be a read error. This chain links TRBV10-3 with TRBJ1-6; D uncertain. This CDR3 comprises 14 residues. The V gene's germline CDR1 is ENHRY and CDR2 SYGVKD. CDR3 nucleotide sequence: TGTGCCACCAGTCCGGGGTTGGATAATTCACCCCTCCACTTT. Translating it yields CATSPGLDNSPLHF.

This clonotype was counted between two and nine times. This chain links TRBV6-1 with TRBJ1-6; weak D call: TRBD1 (5 bases). V lost 5 bases to trimming and J lost 14 bases, with 10 bases between them. The CDR3 sequence is 11 residues long. Germline loops: CDR1 MNHNS, CDR2 SASEGT. CDR3 protein: CASSTRVSLHF. DNA of the CDR3: TGTGCCAGCAGTACCAGGGTGTCCCTCCACTTT.

This clonotype was picked up many times. The chain has TRBV2 and TRBJ2-3, with 7 bases identical to TRBD2. J was trimmed by 0 bases and V by 3 bases; bases with no gene match: 3. CDR3 length: 15 residues. Germline-derived CDR1 and CDR2 are SNHLY and FYNNEI. CDR3 DNA: TGTGCCAGCAGTGACCTGCGGGAGAGCACAGATACGCAGTATTTT. It yields the protein CASSDLRESTDTQYF.

The CDR3 sequence: CASRRGTGRTGELFF. The CDR3 DNA sequence: TGTGCCAGCAGACGCGGGACAGGGAGGACCGGGGAGCTGTTTTTT. The chain combines TRBV2 with TRBJ2-2, with TRBD1 matching 9 bases. This CDR3 is built from 15 residues. The ends lost 6 bases at V and 5 bases at J; junction bases unmatched: 7. Germline V gives CDR1 SNHLY, CDR2 FYNNEI.

The V gene is TRBV5-1, the J gene TRBJ1-3; D call uncertain. V was cut by 3 bases and J by 4 bases, with 5 bases left in between. The CDR3 runs to 12 residues. Germline-derived CDR1 and CDR2 are SGHRS and YFSETQ. CDR3 in amino acids: CASSYDGNTIYF. The CDR3 DNA reads TGCGCCAGCAGCTACGACGGAAACACCATATATTTT.

The chain joins TRBV6-1 to TRBJ1-1, with D possibly being TRBD1 (6 bases). Germline values: CDR1 MNHNS, CDR2 SASEGT. This CDR3 is 13 amino acids long. Between the trimmed V and J ends, which lost 4 bases and 5 bases, there was a span of 11 bases. The CDR3 spells CASSAQGRTEAFF. In DNA form, the CDR3 reads TGTGCCAGCAGTGCACAGGGTAGAACTGAAGCTTTCTTT.

This clonotype was counted only a few times. J is TRBJ2-3 and V is TRBV5-8; 7 nucleotides align to TRBD1. The CDR3 spans 15 residues. Losses at the gene ends were 3 bases for V and 0 bases for J; bases not matched to a gene: 4. Germline loops: CDR1 SGHTS, CDR2 YDEGEE. For the CDR3, the DNA is TGTGCCAGCAGCTCCGGGACAGTTAGCACAGATACGCAGTATTTT. Translation: CASSSGTVSTDTQYF.

This clonotype has just a few counts. The chain links TRBV11-1 to TRBJ2-1; either TRBD1 or TRBD2 may supply D (5 bases each). The CDR3 consists of 14 residues. Germline CDR1 SGHAT, CDR2 FQDESV (reference sequence). The ends were cut back, 3 bases at V and 5 bases at J, with 11 bases in the middle. The CDR3 DNA is TGTGCCAGCAGCTTGGGGGTCGACGACAATGAGCAGTTCTTC. It yields the protein CASSLGVDDNEQFF.

This clonotype was detected only a few times. The chain combines TRBV15 with TRBJ2-1; 12 bases match TRBD1. Germline V gene data show CDR1 as LNHNV and CDR2 as YYDKDF (reference sequence). The length of the CDR3 is 13 residues. Trimming removed 9 bases from V and 7 bases from J; junction bases left unmatched: 4. CDR3 nucleotides: TGTGCCACGGGGACAGGGGGCGTAAATGAGCAGTTCTTC. This codes for CATGTGGVNEQFF.

This chain uses TRBV3-1 with TRBJ2-3; D not resolved. This CDR3 contains 15 residues. Germline loops: CDR1 LGHDT, CDR2 YNNKEL (reference sequence). V lost 0 bases and J lost 6, with 13 bases in between. The CDR3 here is CASSQDLSSPDTQYF. The CDR3 bases are TGTGCCAGCAGCCAAGATCTTAGTTCCCCGGATACGCAGTATTTT.

There are a few counts of this clonotype. The chain carries TRBV30 and TRBJ2-4; maybe TRBD1 (5 bases). Trimming removed 2 bases from V and 5 bases from J, with 10 bases in between. This CDR3 comprises 13 residues. CDR1 is GTSNPN, CDR2 SVGIG, per germline (reference sequence). CDR3 sequence (DNA): TGTGCCTGGAGTCCCCGACAGCAAAACATTCAGTACTTC. It codes for CAWSPRQQNIQYF.